The 2 T cell receptor beta chains listed next were all sequenced from one sample in a study of shared clonotypes between healthy human individuals. TCRdb's copy holds only in-frame clones and misses some; the assay was immunoSEQ multiplex PCR. The data show 600,000 to 700,000 clones, with roughly 72% seen just once and 1.5% to 2% held by the top ten. The sequencing input was memory CD4+ T cells sorted from blood. Subset described: CD45RA-negative fraction. The receptors derive from a woman in her twenties or thirties in good health.

The chain combines TRBV11-2 with TRBJ2-1, with 11 bases lining up with TRBD2. Germline CDR1 SGHAT, CDR2 FQNNGV. The CDR3 consists of 16 residues. V was clipped by 5 bases and J by 5 bases; unmatched bases: 8. The CDR3 loop is CASSIGLAGGDNEQFF. The CDR3 DNA follows: TGTGCCAGCAGCATTGGGCTAGCGGGAGGTGACAATGAGCAGTTCTTC.

This chain links TRBV28 with TRBJ1-1; D might be TRBD1 (5 bases). V was pared by 6 bases and J by 11 bases, with 16 bases between. The CDR3 loop spans 12 amino acids. Germline CDR1 and CDR2: MDHEN and SYDVKM. In DNA, the CDR3 is TGTGCCAGCAGAAATCAGGGTGGGCAGGCTTTCTTT. Amino acids: CASRNQGGQAFF.